This T cell receptor beta chain is from a study of blood T cell repertoires in COVID-19. Study details: Specimens from acute and convalescent COVID-19 originated in the United States, Italy and Spain.

The participants were between about 18 and 90 years old and came from under 25 US areas. Participants had their cohort set by participant-reported clinical history. Donors of Cohort 3 who recovered were those that had two negative PCRs, clearance, or symptom resolution. Measured with immunoSEQ multiplex PCR; TCRdb has only the in-frame clones, and not every one. The sample holds some 400,000 clones; approximately 89% are singletons and the top ten take 1.7%. The TCR comes from a woman in her 30s who had recovered from COVID-19. Sequenced material: PBMCs or T cells enriched from blood (not recorded which).

The CDR3 bases are TGTGCCAGCAGACTGGGACATTCGGCTAACTATGGCTACACCTTC. Its translation is CASRLGHSANYGYTF. The V gene is TRBV6-5, the J gene TRBJ1-2; TRBD1 might be the D (6 bases). The CDR3 spans 15 residues. V was shortened by 6 bases and J by 0 bases, with 14 bases between the two germline ends. Germline CDR1 is MNHEY and CDR2 is SVGAGI.